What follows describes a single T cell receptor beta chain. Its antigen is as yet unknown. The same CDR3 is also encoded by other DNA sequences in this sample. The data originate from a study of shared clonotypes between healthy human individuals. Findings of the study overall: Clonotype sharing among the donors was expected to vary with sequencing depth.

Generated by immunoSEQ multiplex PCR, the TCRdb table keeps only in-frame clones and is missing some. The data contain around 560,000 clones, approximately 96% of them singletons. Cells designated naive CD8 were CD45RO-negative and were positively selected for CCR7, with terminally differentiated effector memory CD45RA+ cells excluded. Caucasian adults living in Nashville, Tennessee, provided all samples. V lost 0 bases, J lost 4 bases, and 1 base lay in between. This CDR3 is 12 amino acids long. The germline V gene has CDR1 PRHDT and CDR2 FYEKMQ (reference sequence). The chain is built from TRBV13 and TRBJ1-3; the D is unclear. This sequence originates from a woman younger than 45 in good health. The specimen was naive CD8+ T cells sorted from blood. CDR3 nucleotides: TGTGCCAGCAGCTTAGGCGGAAACACCATATATTTT. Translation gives CASSLGGNTIYF.